This is a list of T cell receptor beta chains from one sample in a study of identical twins. TCRdb processed the 5' RACE reads anew with MiXCR; each CDR3 protein has one entry. There are hundreds of thousands of distinct CDR3 sequences in the sample; 5.5% to 6.5% occur only once, and approximately 1.6% lies in the top ten. Material for sequencing was naive T cells sorted from blood. The receptor source for this set is a man in his late teens or twenties in good health. CDR3s include the opening cysteine and the closing phenylalanine or tryptophan. The D gene is left open where the match is weak. Only some rows state a clone size, as once, few, many or a class for expanded clones.

v_call	j_call	d_call	clone_size	cdr3_nt	cdr3_aa
TRBV18	TRBJ2-2	TRBD1	-	TGTGCCAGCTCACCGAGAAAGACAGGGGGCTACACCGGGGAGCTGTTTTTT	CASSPRKTGGYTGELFF
TRBV7-8	TRBJ2-5	TRBD2	many	TGTGCCAGCAGCCTAGGGGGCGGGAGGGTTTCAGAGACCCAGTACTTC	CASSLGGGRVSETQYF
TRBV29-1	TRBJ1-2	-	few	TGCAGCGTTTTGGCTCAGGTGGGGGGCTACACCTTC	CSVLAQVGGYTF
TRBV7-2	TRBJ2-7	TRBD2	few	TGTGCCAGCAGCTTATCGTCCGGGGGACTAGGGGCATACGAGCAGTACTTC	CASSLSSGGLGAYEQYF
TRBV6-5	TRBJ1-6	-	-	TGTGCCAGCAGTTACCGCTGGGGAAAGGAGGAAAAGTCACCCCTCCACTTT	CASSYRWGKEEKSPLHF
TRBV18	TRBJ2-5	-	-	TGTGCCAGCTCACCACAGCAAGAGACCCAGTACTTC	CASSPQQETQYF
TRBV20-1	TRBJ2-3	-	-	TGCAGTGCTAGAGACTCCTGGACTAGCACAGATACGCAGTATTTT	CSARDSWTSTDTQYF
TRBV7-2	TRBJ2-2	-	-	TGTGCCAGCAGCGAGAGGGCTGATGGGGAGCTGTTTTTT	CASSERADGELFF
TRBV10-3	TRBJ2-5	-	many	TGTGCCAGCCAGGGGGGGGAGACCCAGTACTTC	CASQGGETQYF
TRBV7-6	TRBJ1-6	-	many	TGTGCCAGCAGCTTAGAAGGGGTTGGGTCACCCCTCCACTTT	CASSLEGVGSPLHF
TRBV7-2	TRBJ2-5	TRBD2	many	TGTGCCAGCAGCTTACCTAGCGGGATTTCGGAGACCCAGTACTTC	CASSLPSGISETQYF
TRBV6-5	TRBJ2-1	-	many	TGTGCCAGCAGTTACGGGAGGGAGCAGTTCTTC	CASSYGREQFF
TRBV10-3	TRBJ1-2	-	many	TGTGCCATCAGTGGAGGCCCCGATGGCTACACCTTC	CAISGGPDGYTF
TRBV12-3/TRBV12-4	TRBJ2-6	-	-	TGTGCCAGCAGTTCTGAGAACAGGCCGGTGGGAATTGGGGCCAACGTCCTGACTTTC	CASSSENRPVGIGANVLTF
TRBV6-5	TRBJ1-2	-	few	TGTGCCAGCAGTTACAACGAGGGGATTAACTATGGCTACACCTTC	CASSYNEGINYGYTF
TRBV5-1	TRBJ2-3	TRBD2	many	TGCGCCAGCAGCCCCTCCAGTCTAGCGGGAACAGATACGCAGTATTTT	CASSPSSLAGTDTQYF
TRBV5-1	TRBJ1-6	-	many	TGCGCCAGCAGCTTGGTGGTTGGGGGAGGTGGAAATTCACCCCTCCACTTT	CASSLVVGGGGNSPLHF
TRBV6-4	TRBJ2-1	TRBD2	many	TGTGCCAGCAGTGACGAGGGACTAGCGGGAGAGCAGTTCTTC	CASSDEGLAGEQFF
TRBV18	TRBJ2-7	TRBD2	few	TGTGCCAGCTCACCGGGAGCTAGCGGGAGGTATCGCGAGCAGTACTTC	CASSPGASGRYREQYF
TRBV7-2	TRBJ1-1	-	many	TGTGCCAGCAGCTTATACTGGTCGAGCGGGGTGAACACTGAAGCTTTCTTT	CASSLYWSSGVNTEAFF
TRBV6-5	TRBJ1-1	TRBD1	few	TGTGCCAGCAGCACAGGGGGTCAAGCTTTCTTT	CASSTGGQAFF
TRBV5-6	TRBJ2-2	-	-	TGTGCCAGCAGCTCCCGCGGGGTGGCCGGGGAGCTGTTTTTT	CASSSRGVAGELFF
TRBV4-1	TRBJ1-5	TRBD1	few	TGCGCCAGCAGCCATTCCGGGACAGGGGCTGATCAGCCCCAGCATTTT	CASSHSGTGADQPQHF
TRBV12-3/TRBV12-4	TRBJ1-2	-	many	TGTGCCAGCAGTTTACCCCCGAGCTGGGACACCTTC	CASSLPPSWDTF
TRBV21-1	TRBJ2-3	-	many	TGTGCCATTCTGCTGGGGACAGGTGAAGATAGAGGCACAGATACGCAGTATTTT	CAILLGTGEDRGTDTQYF
TRBV5-1	TRBJ2-5	-	many	TGCGCCAGCAGCTCGACTAGTGGCCAAGAGACCCAGTACTTC	CASSSTSGQETQYF
TRBV20-1	TRBJ2-3	TRBD2	few	TGCAGTGCCTCTTCCGGGACTAGCGGAACTCCCTTCACAGATACGCAGTATTTT	CSASSGTSGTPFTDTQYF
TRBV6-5	TRBJ2-6	-	few	TGTGCCAGCAGTCACCTGACAGAGAACTCTGGGGCCAACGTCCTGACTTTC	CASSHLTENSGANVLTF
TRBV7-6	TRBJ2-3	-	-	TGTGCCAGCAGCTTAAGCGCAGGGGGGATACAAGATACGCAGTATTTT	CASSLSAGGIQDTQYF
TRBV15	TRBJ2-2	-	many	TGTGCCACCAGCAGCCTGGGGTCGTTTCCGAACACCGGGGAGCTGTTTTTT	CATSSLGSFPNTGELFF
TRBV4-2	TRBJ1-6	TRBD1	-	TGTGCCAGCAGCCAAGATTTCGGGACAGGGGGTGTTGCCCTCCACTTT	CASSQDFGTGGVALHF